The 24 T cell receptor beta chains below come from one sample, sequenced in a study of cytotoxic CD8 clonotypes in ibrutinib-treated CLL. Here immunoSEQ multiplex PCR was the method, and the copy in TCRdb shows in-frame clones only, minus some. The data hold some 300,000 clones, with about 80% observed a single time. The material was PBMCs, obtained before ibrutinib treatment. Receptors originate from a human donor with chronic lymphocytic leukemia.

The chain has TRBV5-6 and TRBJ2-3, with TRBD1 as a possible D gene (6 bases). CDR1 is SGHDT and CDR2 is YYEEEE in the germline V gene. Trimming left V 2 bases short and J 0 bases short, with 10 bases between. This CDR3 region has 15 residues. CDR3 protein: CASSFGTTSTDTQYF. DNA of the CDR3: TGTGCCAGCAGCTTTGGGACAACTAGCACAGATACGCAGTATTTT.

This clone has just a few counts. V and J are TRBV18 and TRBJ2-7; D gene unclear. CDR1 and CDR2 (germline): KGHSH, LQKENI. V was cut by 2 bases and J by 1 base, with 6 bases left in between. The CDR3 extends over 13 amino acids. The CDR3: CASSPGVSYEQYF. The CDR3 nucleotides are TGTGCCAGCTCACCAGGGGTTTCCTACGAGCAGTACTTC.

This clone was seen a single time. The chain employs TRBV7-2 and TRBJ1-2; D gene ambiguous. The V and J ends lost 1 base and 3 bases respectively, with 15 bases between them. The germline V gene encodes CDR1 SGHTA and CDR2 FQGNSA. CDR3 size: 16 residues. DNA for the CDR3: TGTGCCAGCAGCTTAGTGGTTGTGGACCATTACTATGGCTACACCTTC. It is translated as CASSLVVVDHYYGYTF.

The J gene is TRBJ1-2, the V gene TRBV7-2; maybe TRBD1 (5 bases). V dropped 4 bases and J dropped 4 bases, with 16 bases sitting between them. This CDR3 is built from 15 residues. Germline-derived CDR1 and CDR2 are SGHTA and FQGNSA. As DNA, the CDR3 is TGTGCCAGCAGCTCCCACAGGACCCCCAGCTATGGCTACACCTTC. Protein: CASSSHRTPSYGYTF.

The gene calls are TRBV25-1 and TRBJ2-1, with 8 positions matching TRBD1. Per the germline V gene, CDR1 is MGHDK and CDR2 is SYGVNS. V trimming: 4 bases; J trimming: 7 bases; junction bases outside the gene matches: 9. CDR3 length: 15 amino acids. The CDR3, as DNA: TGTGCCAGCAGTGGATGGCAGGGGGCAATGAATGAGCAGTTCTTC. This translates into CASSGWQGAMNEQFF.

DNA of the CDR3: TGTGCCACCAGCCGGGACCACTACAATGAGCAGTTCTTC. It codes for CATSRDHYNEQFF. This sequence joins TRBV15 and TRBJ2-1; D is perhaps TRBD1 or TRBD2 (5 bases each). From germline, CDR1 is LNHNV and CDR2 YYDKDF (reference sequence). CDR3 length: 13 amino acids. V dropped 5 bases and J dropped 3 bases, with 8 bases sitting between them.

There are a few counts of this clone. The chain combines TRBV5-4 with TRBJ2-3, with 12 bases lining up with TRBD2. Trimming removed 4 bases from V and 0 bases from J; junction bases left unmatched: 6. This CDR3 region has 17 residues. The germline V gene has CDR1 SGHNT and CDR2 YYREEE (reference sequence). CDR3 loop: CASSPGTSGYSTDTQYF. The CDR3 DNA sequence: TGTGCCAGCAGCCCCGGGACTAGCGGGTACAGCACAGATACGCAGTATTTT.

J is TRBJ1-2 and V is TRBV9; D is uncertain. There are 14 residues in the CDR3. The V gene lost 4 bases and the J gene lost 4 bases, with 14 bases spanning the gap. The germline CDR1 and CDR2 sequences are SGDLS and YYNGEE. As DNA, the CDR3 is TGTGCCAGCAGCCCCCTCAATTCTCGCTATGGCTACACCTTC. Its translation: CASSPLNSRYGYTF.

The V gene is TRBV4-2, the J gene TRBJ1-2; a weak D match, TRBD1 (5 bases). The V end was cut by 1 base, the J end by 3 bases, with 12 bases between. The CDR3 has 15 amino acids. The germline V gene has CDR1 LGHNA and CDR2 YNFKEQ. The CDR3 coding sequence is TGTGCCAGCAGCCAAGCGGATGGGACGGACTATGGCTACACCTTC. Protein: CASSQADGTDYGYTF.

The gene calls are TRBV27 and TRBJ2-7; D unclear. V lost 4 bases and J 4 bases, leaving 17 bases between the germline ends. This CDR3 spans 15 amino acids. In germline, CDR1 is MNHEY, CDR2 SMNVEV (reference sequence). The CDR3 here is CASSWELSPTYEQYF. CDR3 DNA sequence: TGTGCCAGCAGTTGGGAACTCAGCCCGACTTACGAGCAGTACTTC.

In its sample, this clone was seen a few times. The rearrangement joins TRBV4-2 to TRBJ2-1; 12 bases agree with TRBD2. This CDR3 contains 17 residues. V lost 2 bases and J lost 4; bases outside the gene matches: 6. Germline V gives CDR1 LGHNA, CDR2 YNFKEQ. Here the CDR3 reads CASSQPTGTSGYNEQFF. The CDR3, as DNA: TGTGCCAGCAGCCAACCTACCGGGACTAGCGGGTACAATGAGCAGTTCTTC.

The J gene is TRBJ1-3, the V gene TRBV9; maybe TRBD1 (6 bases). Trimming removed 3 bases at V and 0 bases at J, with 16 bases between. This CDR3 spans 17 amino acids. The V gene's germline CDR1 is SGDLS and CDR2 YYNGEE. The DNA for the CDR3 is TGTGCCAGCAGCGCGTTCAGGGGCCCCGACTCTGGAAACACCATATATTTT. It specifies CASSAFRGPDSGNTIYF.

V usage is TRBV5-1 and J usage is TRBJ1-1; D remains ambiguous. CDR3 length equals 14 residues. Trimming pared 0 bases from V and 1 base from J, leaving 7 bases between. Germline assignment: CDR1 SGHRS and CDR2 YFSETQ. CDR3 region: CASSLATSNTEAFF. The CDR3 DNA reads TGCGCCAGCAGCTTGGCAACATCGAACACTGAAGCTTTCTTT.

This clone was seen once. The chain couples TRBV6-5 to TRBJ2-7, with a tentative D call TRBD2 (5 bases). V was pared by 5 bases and J by 1 base, with 12 bases between. Germline V gene sequence: CDR1 MNHEY, CDR2 SVGAGI. The CDR3 totals 14 residues. CDR3 sequence (DNA): TGTGCCAGCAGTCGGACTGGCTTTTCCTACGAGCAGTACTTC. It is translated as CASSRTGFSYEQYF.

The J gene is TRBJ2-2, the V gene TRBV11-2; 14 bases map to TRBD2. Germline V gene lookup returns CDR1 SGHAT and CDR2 FQNNGV. This CDR3 spans 19 amino acids. The J segment lost 4 bases and the V segment lost 5 bases, leaving 12 bases of the junction unmatched. The CDR3, as DNA: TGTGCCAGCAGCGCTAAGGGACTAGCGGGAGTTCTGAGCACCGGGGAGCTGTTTTTT. It specifies CASSAKGLAGVLSTGELFF.

This chain uses TRBV4-3 with TRBJ2-1; 7 positions match TRBD2. The CDR3 contains 16 residues. The germline V gene has CDR1 LGHNA and CDR2 YSLEER. J gave up 1 base and V 5 bases, and 8 bases lay outside the gene matches. The CDR3 is CASSTRLADSYNEQFF. In DNA, the CDR3 is TGCGCCAGCAGCACCCGACTAGCAGATTCCTACAATGAGCAGTTCTTC.

CDR3 sequence (DNA): TGTGCCAGCAGCTCCAAAGAGACCCAGTACTTC. This codes for CASSSKETQYF. V and J are TRBV7-9 and TRBJ2-5; D call uncertain. The germline V gene encodes CDR1 SEHNR and CDR2 FQNEAQ (reference sequence). CDR3 length equals 11 residues. V lost 4 bases and J lost 3, with 3 bases in between.

The chain links TRBV27 to TRBJ2-2, with 8 nucleotides matching TRBD1. The germline CDR1 and CDR2 sequences are MNHEY and SMNVEV (reference sequence). Losses at the gene ends were 2 bases for V and 4 bases for J; bases not matched to a gene: 3. The CDR3 contains 15 residues. CDR3 residues: CASSLIRGLTGELFF. The CDR3 bases are TGTGCCAGCAGTTTAATCAGGGGGCTCACCGGGGAGCTGTTTTTT.

This clone was seen only once. The V gene is TRBV18, the J gene TRBJ2-7; 7 nucleotides align to TRBD1. This CDR3 has 15 residues. V was pared by 3 bases and J by 5 bases, with 10 bases of the junction left unmatched. Germline V gives CDR1 KGHSH, CDR2 LQKENI. The CDR3 DNA follows: TGTGCCAGCTCACCCGACTCCCACAGGGGTAACGAGCAGTACTTC. It codes for CASSPDSHRGNEQYF.

The chain employs TRBV10-3 and TRBJ2-7; a weak D match, TRBD1 (6 bases). This CDR3 comprises 14 residues. In germline, CDR1 is ENHRY, CDR2 SYGVKD. The V end was cut by 2 bases, the J end by 3 bases, with 11 bases between. CDR3 in DNA: TGTGCCATCAGTGAGCCCGGACAGTTCTACGAGCAGTACTTC. It encodes CAISEPGQFYEQYF.

This clone has just one count. The rearrangement links TRBV6-5 to TRBJ1-1; 9 bases map to TRBD1. The CDR3 contains 13 residues. V was pared by 6 bases and J by 5 bases, with 4 bases of the junction left unmatched. Germline V lookup: CDR1 MNHEY, CDR2 SVGAGI. The CDR3 protein is CASRRDRVTEAFF. The CDR3 DNA follows: TGTGCCAGCAGGCGGGACAGGGTGACTGAAGCTTTCTTT.

This clone was counted once. The rearrangement links TRBV15 to TRBJ2-2; tentatively, D is TRBD1 or TRBD2 (5 bases each). This CDR3 spans 17 amino acids. The V gene lost 5 bases and the J gene lost 1 base, with 17 bases spanning the gap. The germline V gene has CDR1 LNHNV and CDR2 YYDKDF (reference sequence). The CDR3 reads CATSSHLWGRNTGELFF. CDR3 DNA sequence: TGTGCCACCAGCTCACACCTCTGGGGGAGGAACACCGGGGAGCTGTTTTTT.

V is TRBV4-3 and J is TRBJ2-7; 9 positions agree with TRBD2. This CDR3 spans 15 amino acids. Unmatched junction bases numbered 3, after V lost 1 base and J lost 2 bases. Looked up from germline, CDR1 is LGHNA and CDR2 is YSLEER. In DNA, the CDR3 is TGCGCCAGCAGCCAAGGTAGCGGGAGACCCTACGAGCAGTACTTC. Translation: CASSQGSGRPYEQYF.

The rearrangement joins TRBV4-2 to TRBJ2-1, with 9 bases matching TRBD2. Germline V lookup: CDR1 LGHNA, CDR2 YNFKEQ. There are 18 residues in the CDR3. Losses at the gene ends were 0 bases for V and 3 bases for J; bases not matched to a gene: 9. This CDR3 is CASSQDVLAGMYYNEQFF. For the CDR3, the DNA is TGTGCCAGCAGCCAAGATGTCCTAGCGGGAATGTACTACAATGAGCAGTTCTTC.